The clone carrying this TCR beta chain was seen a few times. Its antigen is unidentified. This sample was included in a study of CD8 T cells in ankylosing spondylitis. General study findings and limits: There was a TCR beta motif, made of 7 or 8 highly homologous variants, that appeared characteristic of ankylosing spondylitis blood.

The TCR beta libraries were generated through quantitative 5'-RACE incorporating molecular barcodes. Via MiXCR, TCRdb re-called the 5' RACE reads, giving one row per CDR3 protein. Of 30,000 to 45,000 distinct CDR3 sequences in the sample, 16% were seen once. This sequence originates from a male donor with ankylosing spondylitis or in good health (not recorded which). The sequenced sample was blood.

In nucleotides, the CDR3 is TGTGCCACCAGCAGAGCCCCCCCCTCTGAGGGCTACACCTTC. Its protein is CATSRAPPSEGYTF. The V call is TRBV15, the J call TRBJ1-2; D gene uncertain. Trimming shortened V by 1 base and J by 8 bases, and 14 bases separated the two germline ends. This CDR3 comprises 14 residues. Germline V gives CDR1 LNHNV, CDR2 YYDKDF (reference sequence).